Listed below are T cell receptor beta chains from one sample, sequenced in a study of OX40 agonist ivuxolimab in advanced cancers. Assay: immunoSEQ multiplex PCR; the TCRdb copy retains only in-frame clones and omits some. This table has more than 40,000 clones, over 65% appearing once. The sample consisted of CD4+ or CD8+ T cells sorted from blood, taken in a trial of the OX40 agonist ivuxolimab. The receptors stem from an adult with an advanced solid tumor such as melanoma, head and neck, liver or kidney cancer. CDR3s include the opening cysteine and the closing phenylalanine or tryptophan. D genes are given only for firm matches. Some rows mark clone size as missing; the rest say once, few, many or name a class of expanded clone.

clone_size	d_call	v_call	j_call	cdr3_aa	cdr3_nt
NA	NA	TRBV7-2	TRBJ1-1	CASSIGFLNTEAFF	TGTGCCAGCAGCATCGGGTTCCTGAACACTGAAGCTTTCTTT
NA	NA	TRBV29-1	TRBJ1-2	CSVQTYRALTF	TGCAGCGTTCAGACTTACCGGGCTCTGACCTTC
NA	NA	TRBV5-1	TRBJ2-2	CASSLFASTGELFF	TGCGCCAGCAGCTTGTTTGCCAGCACCGGGGAGCTGTTTTTT
NA	NA	TRBV5-1	TRBJ2-3	CASSLDGVRGTDTQYF	TGCGCCAGCAGCTTGGACGGGGTCCGTGGCACAGATACGCAGTATTTT
NA	NA	TRBV30	TRBJ1-5	CAWSAARTPHQPQHF	TGTGCCTGGAGTGCCGCCCGGACACCGCATCAGCCCCAGCATTTT
few	NA	TRBV5-1	TRBJ2-7	CASSELDSSYEQYF	TGCGCCAGCAGCGAGTTGGACAGCTCCTACGAGCAGTACTTC
NA	TRBD1	TRBV7-9	TRBJ1-5	CASSFTGGNQPQHF	TGTGCCAGCAGCTTCACAGGGGGCAATCAGCCCCAGCATTTT
NA	TRBD1	TRBV27	TRBJ2-5	CASSSNTGGAETQYF	TGTGCCAGCAGTTCGAACACAGGGGGCGCAGAGACCCAGTACTTC
NA	NA	TRBV2	TRBJ2-5	CASIGAAQETQYF	TGTGCCAGCATAGGAGCGGCCCAAGAGACCCAGTACTTC
NA	TRBD1	TRBV7-2	TRBJ2-5	CASSSGTASAQYF	TGTGCCAGCAGCTCCGGGACAGCCAGCGCCCAGTACTTC
NA	NA	TRBV7-2	TRBJ2-5	CASSLGGGLETQYF	TGTGCCAGCAGCCTCGGAGGGGGCCTTGAGACCCAGTACTTC
NA	NA	TRBV4-2	TRBJ1-2	CASSQEVRGNYGYTF	TGTGCCAGCAGCCAAGAGGTCCGGGGGAACTATGGCTACACCTTC
NA	NA	TRBV29-1	TRBJ1-2	CSVERRQGSYGYTF	TGCAGCGTTGAAAGAAGGCAGGGTAGCTATGGCTACACCTTC
NA	NA	TRBV14	TRBJ2-1	CASSPRQEAGRAWSSYNEQFF	TGTGCCAGCAGCCCACGACAAGAGGCAGGGAGAGCTTGGAGCTCCTACAATGAGCAGTTCTTC
few	NA	TRBV2	TRBJ2-2	CASSSRRVSNTGELFF	TGTGCCAGCAGTTCCAGGCGGGTATCGAACACCGGGGAGCTGTTTTTT
NA	NA	TRBV29-1	TRBJ1-2	CSVAGLANYGYTF	TGCAGCGTCGCAGGATTAGCTAACTATGGCTACACCTTC
NA	NA	TRBV5-1	TRBJ1-5	CASRENFSNQPQHF	TGCGCCAGCAGAGAAAATTTTAGCAATCAGCCCCAGCATTTT
NA	TRBD1	TRBV5-4	TRBJ1-6	CASSPGTAYNSPLHF	TGTGCCAGCAGCCCCGGGACAGCCTATAATTCACCCCTCCACTTT
NA	NA	TRBV7-8	TRBJ1-2	CASSLEATVRRGYTF	TGTGCCAGCAGCTTAGAGGCGACTGTGAGGAGGGGCTACACCTTC
NA	TRBD1	TRBV18	TRBJ2-7	CASSPRTGPYEQYF	TGTGCCAGCTCGCCTAGGACAGGGCCCTACGAGCAGTACTTC
NA	TRBD1	TRBV4-2	TRBJ1-4	CASGPVSGQLNEKLFF	TGTGCCAGCGGGCCCGTTTCGGGACAGCTTAATGAAAAACTGTTTTTT
few	NA	TRBV5-4	TRBJ2-7	CASSLEAGTYEQYF	TGTGCCAGCAGCTTGGAGGCAGGAACCTACGAGCAGTACTTC
NA	TRBD1	TRBV10-1	TRBJ1-3	CASGTAGNTIYF	TGCGCCAGCGGGACAGCTGGAAACACCATATATTTT
once	NA	TRBV2	TRBJ2-6	CASSRSSGANVLTF	TGTGCCAGCAGTAGAAGCTCTGGGGCCAACGTCCTGACTTTC
NA	NA	TRBV15	TRBJ1-5	CATSRATDQPQHF	TGTGCCACCAGCAGAGCAACAGATCAGCCCCAGCATTTT
NA	TRBD1	TRBV6-5	TRBJ2-5	CASSRRGPVQETQYF	TGTGCCAGCAGCCGAAGGGGGCCTGTCCAAGAGACCCAGTACTTC
NA	TRBD1	TRBV5-1	TRBJ1-4	CASRPTGKSNEKLFF	TGCGCCAGCAGGCCGACAGGGAAGTCTAATGAAAAACTGTTTTTT
NA	NA	TRBV7-9	TRBJ1-1	CASSLYGTFRRHTEAFF	TGTGCCAGCAGCTTATACGGGACTTTCAGGAGGCACACTGAAGCTTTCTTT
NA	NA	TRBV16	TRBJ2-2	CASSHKSGGTDYTGELFF	TGTGCCAGCAGCCACAAATCCGGGGGGACAGATTACACCGGGGAGCTGTTTTTT
once	NA	TRBV4-2	TRBJ2-1	CASSQDRATPVF	TGTGCCAGCAGCCAAGATCGGGCTACCCCCGTCTTC
NA	NA	TRBV6-1	TRBJ2-3	CASSEVGDTDTQYF	TGTGCCAGCAGTGAAGTGGGGGACACAGATACGCAGTATTTT
NA	NA	TRBV4-2	TRBJ1-2	CASSQDRAAVYGYTF	TGTGCCAGCAGCCAAGACCGCGCGGCCGTCTATGGCTACACCTTC
NA	NA	TRBV27	TRBJ1-2	CASSLHLGYGYTF	TGTGCCAGCAGTCTACATTTGGGGTATGGCTACACCTTC
NA	TRBD2	TRBV7-2	TRBJ2-7	CASSSLAGVSEQYF	TGTGCCAGCAGCTCACTAGCGGGGGTAAGCGAGCAGTACTTC
NA	TRBD1	TRBV5-6	TRBJ1-2	CASSLVLGGDGYTF	TGTGCCAGCAGCTTGGTCCTAGGGGGCGATGGCTACACCTTC
NA	NA	TRBV30	TRBJ1-2	CAWSVPPGRGGYTF	TGTGCCTGGAGTGTACCCCCCGGGCGGGGGGGCTACACCTTC
few	NA	TRBV7-3	TRBJ1-6	CASSLTGGGWDSPLHF	TGTGCCAGCAGCTTAACGGGAGGGGGTTGGGATTCACCCCTCCACTTT
NA	NA	TRBV6-6	TRBJ2-1	CASSYSTGEQFF	TGTGCCAGCAGTTACTCTACGGGTGAGCAGTTCTTC
NA	TRBD2	TRBV27	TRBJ2-5	CASSLRLPGGGSRRETQYF	TGTGCCAGCAGTTTGCGTCTCCCCGGCGGCGGGAGTCGTAGAGAGACCCAGTACTTC
NA	TRBD2	TRBV5-6	TRBJ2-3	CASSRRTSGGSSDTQYF	TGTGCCAGCAGCCGACGGACTAGCGGGGGGTCATCAGATACGCAGTATTTT
NA	NA	TRBV9	TRBJ1-3	CASSVEGLTGNTIYF	TGTGCCAGCAGCGTAGAGGGTTTGACTGGAAACACCATATATTTT
NA	NA	TRBV9	TRBJ2-2	CASRENGELFF	TGTGCCAGCAGAGAAAACGGGGAGCTGTTTTTT
once	NA	TRBV19	TRBJ1-2	CASSIDLPGAYGYTF	TGTGCCAGTAGTATAGATCTTCCGGGCGCCTATGGCTACACCTTC
NA	TRBD1	TRBV19	TRBJ2-7	CASSSRTGGTEQYF	TGTGCCAGTAGTAGCCGGACAGGGGGCACCGAGCAGTACTTC
NA	TRBD1	TRBV4-3	TRBJ1-2	CASSLSDRVGYTF	TGCGCCAGCAGCCTATCGGACAGGGTTGGCTACACCTTC
NA	NA	TRBV7-8	TRBJ1-1	CASSLRSEAFF	TGTGCCAGCAGCTTAAGATCTGAAGCTTTCTTT
NA	NA	TRBV23-1	TRBJ1-6	CASSQSGLFYNSPLHF	TGCGCCAGCAGTCAATCCGGGCTCTTCTATAATTCACCCCTCCACTTT
once	NA	TRBV5-5	TRBJ1-2	CASSQQTTAVLYGYTF	TGTGCCAGCAGCCAGCAGACAACGGCGGTCCTATATGGCTACACCTTC
NA	TRBD1	TRBV6-1	TRBJ2-4	CASSGMGTGGYKNIQYF	TGTGCCAGCAGTGGGATGGGGACAGGGGGATACAAAAACATTCAGTACTTC
NA	NA	TRBV27	TRBJ2-5	CASSFDGGNQETQYF	TGTGCCAGCAGTTTCGACGGGGGAAACCAAGAGACCCAGTACTTC
NA	NA	TRBV30	TRBJ1-2	CAWSAQRLYGYTF	TGTGCCTGGAGCGCACAGCGACTCTATGGCTACACCTTC
NA	NA	TRBV7-2	TRBJ2-3	CASSLAGGTQYF	TGTGCCAGCAGCTTAGCCGGGGGTACGCAGTATTTT
NA	NA	TRBV11-3	TRBJ2-7	CASSFDRTADYEQYF	TGTGCCAGCAGCTTCGATAGGACAGCCGACTACGAGCAGTACTTC
NA	NA	TRBV21-1	TRBJ1-5	CASSMWVIRNQPQHF	TGTGCCAGCAGCATGTGGGTCATACGCAATCAGCCCCAGCATTTT
NA	NA	TRBV5-4	TRBJ1-1	CASSQRLLNTEAFF	TGTGCCAGCAGCCAAAGGTTGCTGAACACTGAAGCTTTCTTT